These 30 T cell receptor beta chains share one sample of origin, sequenced in a study of T-cell memory formation after mild COVID-19. One entry per CDR3 protein results from TCRdb running MiXCR on the 5' RACE reads. The sample holds about 160,000 distinct CDR3 sequences, around a third seen once. The sequencing input was PBMCs or a T cell subset sorted from them (not recorded which). These receptors all come from an adult woman who had mild COVID-19 (a few samples of this study predate the infection). Cell type and time point are not known.

The V and J genes are TRBV5-1 and TRBJ2-5; D may be TRBD1 (5 bases). Per the germline V gene, CDR1 is SGHRS and CDR2 is YFSETQ. The CDR3 has 13 amino acids. V was cut by 1 base and J by 5 bases, with 9 bases left in between. The CDR3, as DNA: TGCGCCAGCAGCTTGTCCAGGGATGAGACCCAGTACTTC. It specifies CASSLSRDETQYF.

This clonotype was seen more than once but under ten times. The chain carries TRBV6-5 and TRBJ2-7; D is perhaps TRBD1 or TRBD2 (5 bases each). The CDR3 runs 13 residues. The germline V gene has CDR1 MNHEY and CDR2 SVGAGI. Trimming cost V 5 bases and J 7 bases, with 15 bases left between them. The chain's CDR3 is CASSPGRHREQYF. CDR3 bases: TGTGCCAGCAGTCCGGGACGGCACCGAGAGCAGTACTTC.

The J gene is TRBJ2-2, the V gene TRBV24-1; D is undetermined. CDR1 and CDR2 (germline): KGHDR, SFDVKD. Trimming took off 4 bases at V and 1 base at J, with 6 bases between the two ends. The CDR3 is made up of 14 amino acids. Here the CDR3 DNA reads TGTGCCACCAGTGAGGGGTGGAACACCGGGGAGCTGTTTTTT. Protein sequence: CATSEGWNTGELFF.

J is TRBJ2-7 and V is TRBV7-9; 9 nucleotides align to TRBD1. CDR1 and CDR2 (germline): SEHNR, FQNEAQ (reference sequence). Losses at the gene ends were 5 bases for V and 2 bases for J; bases not matched to a gene: 10. The CDR3 length is 16 residues. CDR3 loop: CASSSPDRGETYEQYF. As DNA, the CDR3 is TGTGCCAGCAGCAGCCCGGACAGGGGAGAAACCTACGAGCAGTACTTC.

This clonotype appeared a few times. This chain links TRBV7-2 with TRBJ2-1; unclear D gene. The V gene lost 5 bases and the J gene lost 6 bases, with 17 bases spanning the gap. The germline CDR1 and CDR2 sequences are SGHTA and FQGNSA. CDR3 length: 15 residues. The CDR3 protein is CASSHLVVSGNEQFF. For the CDR3, the DNA is TGTGCCAGCAGCCATTTAGTTGTATCAGGCAATGAGCAGTTCTTC.

The chain is built from TRBV4-3 and TRBJ2-7; a possible D gene is TRBD1 (6 bases). The CDR3 spans 14 residues. Looked up from germline, CDR1 is LGHNA and CDR2 is YSLEER. V lost 3 bases, J lost 3 bases, and 12 bases lay in between. The CDR3 DNA reads TGCGCCAGCAGCCACGAACAGGGCCTCTACGAGCAGTACTTC. Amino acids: CASSHEQGLYEQYF.

V and J are TRBV5-1 and TRBJ2-1; 11 bases map to TRBD2. V trimming: 8 bases; J trimming: 6 bases; junction bases outside the gene matches: 10. This CDR3 is built from 15 residues. Germline V gene sequence: CDR1 SGHRS, CDR2 YFSETQ. CDR3 amino acids: CASSPGLADFNEQFF. Written as DNA, the CDR3 is TGCGCCAGTAGTCCGGGACTAGCGGATTTCAATGAGCAGTTCTTC.

The V and J genes are TRBV11-2 and TRBJ2-7; D may be TRBD1 or TRBD2 (5 bases each). Germline CDR1 SGHAT, CDR2 FQNNGV. V was cut by 2 bases and J by 2 bases, with 16 bases left in between. The CDR3 consists of 16 residues. For the CDR3, the DNA is TGTGCCAGCAGCTTAAGGGGCCCGGGAACGACCTACGAGCAGTACTTC. Translating it yields CASSLRGPGTTYEQYF. Combining the CDR3 with reference TRBV11-2 and TRBJ2-7 gives the whole variable domain EAGVAQSPRYKIIEKRQSVAFWCNPISGHATLYWYQQILGQGPKLLIQFQNNGVVDDSQLPKDRFSAERLKGVDSTLKIQPAKLEDSAVYLCASSLRGPGTTYEQYFGPGTRLTVT.

This sequence joins TRBV5-5 and TRBJ1-1; D gene ambiguous. Germline V lookup: CDR1 SGHKS, CDR2 YYEKEE (reference sequence). The germline V and J ends were trimmed by 4 bases and 1 base, with 17 bases remaining between them. This CDR3 has 16 residues. The CDR3 reads CASSGSGNRGNTEAFF. Here the CDR3 DNA reads TGTGCCAGCAGCGGATCTGGTAATCGGGGGAACACTGAAGCTTTCTTT.

V usage is TRBV14 and J usage is TRBJ1-2; 9 bases agree with TRBD1. The CDR3 loop spans 14 amino acids. Trimming at V came to 6 bases and at J to 7 bases, leaving 9 bases not matched to a gene. The germline gives CDR1 SGHDN, CDR2 FVKESK. The CDR3 sequence: CASSHGQGRGGYTF. DNA for the CDR3: TGTGCCAGCAGTCACGGACAGGGGAGAGGTGGCTACACCTTC.

J is TRBJ1-5 and V is TRBV5-6, with 11 bases fitting TRBD1. The CDR3 spans 14 residues. CDR1 and CDR2 (germline): SGHDT, YYEEEE. V dropped 7 bases and J dropped 4; count of bases not matched to a gene: 4. CDR3 sequence reads: CASGQGAGNQPQHF. In nucleotides, the CDR3 is TGTGCCAGCGGACAGGGGGCGGGAAATCAGCCCCAGCATTTT.

This clonotype was picked up a small number of times. The V gene is TRBV7-9, the J gene TRBJ2-3; 8 bases match TRBD2. Germline V gene sequence: CDR1 SEHNR, CDR2 FQNEAQ (reference sequence). CDR3 length: 19 residues. V dropped 0 bases and J dropped 0; count of bases not matched to a gene: 11. In DNA, the CDR3 is TGTGCCAGCAGCTTAGCGGGAGCGGGGGCCAATCCTAGCACAGATACGCAGTATTTT. Its translation: CASSLAGAGANPSTDTQYF. The whole variable domain, remainder taken from reference TRBV7-9 and TRBJ2-3, is DTGVSQNPRHKITKRGQNVTFRCDPISEHNRLYWYRQTLGQGPEFLTYFQNEAQLEKSRLLSDRFSAERPKGSFSTLEIQRTEQGDSAMYLCASSLAGAGANPSTDTQYFGPGTRLTVL.

There are a few counts of this clonotype. The chain carries TRBV7-3 and TRBJ2-3; 7 bases agree with TRBD1. This CDR3 comprises 15 residues. Per the germline V gene, CDR1 is SGHTA and CDR2 is FQGTGA. After removal of 5 bases from V and 3 bases from J, the junction contained 8 bases not matched to a gene. CDR3 sequence: CASSPDRVGTDTQYF. The CDR3 coding sequence is TGTGCCAGCAGCCCCGACAGGGTGGGAACAGATACGCAGTATTTT.

The chain joins TRBV7-9 to TRBJ2-2; 8 nucleotides match TRBD1. V was pared by 5 bases and J by 3 bases, with 14 bases of the junction left unmatched. Germline V lookup: CDR1 SEHNR, CDR2 FQNEAQ (reference sequence). The CDR3 sequence is 18 residues long. The DNA for the CDR3 is TGTGCCAGCAGCCATGACAGGGGCGACCTTTCGCACACCGGGGAGCTGTTTTTT. Its translation: CASSHDRGDLSHTGELFF.

The genes are TRBV4-1 and TRBJ2-3, with TRBD2 matching over 11 bases. CDR3 length equals 15 residues. Germline CDR1 is MGHRA and CDR2 is YSYEKL. The V gene end was trimmed by 1 base and the J gene end by 6 bases; junction bases not matched to a gene: 3. Here the CDR3 DNA reads TGCGCCAGCAGCCAAGGTAGCGGGGGGGGCGATACGCAGTATTTT. Residues: CASSQGSGGGDTQYF.

This clonotype has more than one count but fewer than ten. This chain links TRBV18 with TRBJ1-1; TRBD1 matches 7 bases. Trimming cost V 3 bases and J 1 base; bases outside gene matches: 8. The CDR3 loop spans 16 amino acids. Looked up from germline, CDR1 is KGHSH and CDR2 is LQKENI. The DNA for the CDR3 is TGTGCCAGCTCACCTGCGACAGGGAAGGCGAACACTGAAGCTTTCTTT. As protein: CASSPATGKANTEAFF.

This clonotype was observed a handful of times. CDR3 residues: CSAQPRAGELFF. CDR3 nucleotide sequence: TGCAGTGCGCAACCCAGGGCCGGGGAGCTGTTTTTT. The genes are TRBV20-1 and TRBJ2-2, with D tentatively TRBD1 (5 bases). V was clipped by 6 bases and J by 6 bases, with 11 bases between them. This CDR3 has 12 amino acids. Germline lookup yields CDR1 DFQATT and CDR2 SNEGSKA (reference sequence).

The chain couples TRBV11-2 to TRBJ2-3; unclear D gene. Trimming removed 0 bases at V and 2 bases at J, with 18 bases between. Germline V gene lookup returns CDR1 SGHAT and CDR2 FQNNGV. The CDR3 consists of 18 residues. The DNA of the CDR3 is TGTGCCAGCAGCTTAGATCGCTGGCTTGGCGGCACCACAGATACGCAGTATTTT. Protein: CASSLDRWLGGTTDTQYF.

The chain has TRBV20-1 and TRBJ2-3; D possibly corresponds to TRBD2 (7 bases). V lost 6 bases, J lost 1 base, and 14 bases lay in between. Germline V gives CDR1 DFQATT, CDR2 SNEGSKA (reference sequence). The length of the CDR3 is 14 residues. The CDR3 is CSASPGGRTDTQYF. The CDR3 coding sequence is TGCAGTGCGAGCCCGGGGGGCCGCACAGATACGCAGTATTTT.

The sample holds a few counts of this clonotype. This chain joins TRBV5-6 and TRBJ2-5, with TRBD1 matching over 11 bases. CDR1 is SGHDT and CDR2 is YYEEEE in the germline V gene. J lost 4 bases, V lost 0 bases, and 2 bases had no gene match. This CDR3 spans 15 amino acids. The CDR3 sequence: CASSLGGTGGETQYF. For the CDR3, the DNA is TGTGCCAGCAGCTTGGGAGGGACAGGGGGAGAGACCCAGTACTTC.

The chain carries TRBV6-6 and TRBJ2-3, with 7 nucleotides matching TRBD2. The CDR3 has 14 residues. Germline loops: CDR1 MNHNY, CDR2 SVGAGI (reference sequence). V trimming: 6 bases; J trimming: 3 bases; junction bases outside the gene matches: 6. CDR3 sequence (DNA): TGTGCCAGCAGCCGACTAGCTGCTACAGATACGCAGTATTTT. Translating gives CASSRLAATDTQYF.

This clonotype was observed at least ten times. This chain connects TRBV10-2 to TRBJ2-7; TRBD1 matches at 7 bases. Trimming removed 7 bases from V and 0 bases from J; junction bases left unmatched: 3. Germline assignment: CDR1 WSHSY and CDR2 SAAADI. The CDR3 is 13 residues long. The chain's CDR3 is CASMTGHSYEQYF. The CDR3 region has the DNA TGCGCCAGCATGACAGGGCACTCCTACGAGCAGTACTTC.

The chain combines TRBV12-3 or TRBV12-4 with TRBJ2-7, with D uncertain. Trimming took off 1 base at V and 2 bases at J, with 6 bases between the two ends. The CDR3 consists of 13 residues. The CDR3 DNA is TGTGCCAGCAGTTTAGATGGGACCTACGAGCAGTACTTC. Its translation is CASSLDGTYEQYF.

This clonotype has only a few counts. The CDR3 sequence is CASSARDRVTYNSPLHF. The CDR3 nucleotides read TGTGCCAGCAGTGCTCGGGACAGGGTCACCTATAATTCACCCCTCCACTTT. This sequence joins TRBV9 and TRBJ1-6, with 9 bases lining up with TRBD1. The CDR3 extends over 17 amino acids. V lost 5 bases to trimming and J lost 2 bases; unmatched junction nucleotides: 8. The germline V gene has CDR1 SGDLS and CDR2 YYNGEE.

The gene calls are TRBV7-9 and TRBJ1-1, with TRBD1 as a possible D gene (6 bases). Trimming cost V 4 bases and J 0 bases, with 9 bases left between them. CDR1 is SEHNR, CDR2 FQNEAQ, per germline (reference sequence). The CDR3 is 14 amino acids. The CDR3 sequence: CASSSGHMNTEAFF. The DNA of the CDR3 is TGTGCCAGCAGCTCGGGACATATGAACACTGAAGCTTTCTTT.

The rearrangement links TRBV24-1 to TRBJ2-1; 9 bases match TRBD2. V trimming: 5 bases; J trimming: 1 base; junction bases outside the gene matches: 11. CDR3 length: 18 amino acids. The germline gives CDR1 KGHDR, CDR2 SFDVKD. CDR3 DNA: TGTGCCACCAGTGGACTAGCGGACTCAGGAGTATCCTACAATGAGCAGTTCTTC. Protein: CATSGLADSGVSYNEQFF.

Concerning this clonotype itself: The junction departs from the called germline gene at one end, perhaps through a read error. The chain uses TRBV30 and TRBJ1-1, with a weak D call TRBD1 (5 bases). The CDR3 runs 12 residues. Germline V gene sequence: CDR1 GTSNPN, CDR2 SVGIG (reference sequence). The CDR3 nucleotides read TGTGCCTGGAGGGGGGTGAAAACTGAAGCTTTCTTT. As protein: CAWRGVKTEAFF. The whole variable domain, filled in from reference TRBV30 and TRBJ1-1, reads SQTIHQWPATLVQPVGSPLSLECTVEGTSNPNLYWYRQAAGRGLQLLFYSVGIGQISSEVPQNLSASRPQDRQFILSSKKLLLSDSGFYLCAWRGVKTEAFFGQGTRLTVV.

There are a few counts of this clonotype. V gene TRBV6-5 combines with J gene TRBJ1-4; 11 bases are a match to TRBD1. The CDR3 has 14 amino acids. J gave up 8 bases and V 6 bases, and 5 bases lay outside the gene matches. CDR1 is MNHEY, CDR2 SVGAGI, per germline. The CDR3 nucleotides are TGTGCCAGCAGCCCGGGACAGGGGGACGAAAAACTGTTTTTT. Its protein is CASSPGQGDEKLFF.

This clonotype has a handful of counts. V gene TRBV30 combines with J gene TRBJ1-3; D not resolved. This CDR3 is built from 14 residues. CDR1 and CDR2 from the germline V gene are GTSNPN and SVGIG (reference sequence). Trimming cost V 0 bases and J 2 bases, with 8 bases left between them. CDR3: CAWSVKGAGNTIYF. For the CDR3, the DNA is TGTGCCTGGAGTGTTAAGGGAGCTGGAAACACCATATATTTT.

V usage is TRBV4-1 and J usage is TRBJ1-5; 7 positions agree with TRBD1. This CDR3 has 15 residues. The V gene end was trimmed by 2 bases and the J gene end by 5 bases; junction bases not matched to a gene: 6. Germline V lookup: CDR1 MGHRA, CDR2 YSYEKL. CDR3 sequence reads: CASSQPDRDHQPQHF. CDR3 sequence (DNA): TGCGCCAGCAGCCAACCAGACAGGGACCATCAGCCCCAGCATTTT.